This T cell receptor (beta chain) was obtained from a study of control samples from healthy donors and cancer patients. Trimming stripped 0 bases from V and 6 bases from J, with 20 bases between. The CDR3 is 17 amino acids. Germline CDR1 is LNHDA and CDR2 is SQIVND (reference sequence). Libraries were prepared by immunoSEQ multiplex PCR; TCRdb keeps only in-frame clonotypes and omits some of them. The top ten clones hold around 5.4% of a sample with 75,000 to 95,000 clones, 88% of them seen once. The sequence came from a woman in her fifties or sixties in good health. The chain couples TRBV19 to TRBJ1-2; tentative D call: TRBD1 (6 bases). Sequencing was carried out using blood. The DNA of the CDR3 is TGTGCCAGTAGTATAGACCACCCCCGCGGGGGCTGGAATGGCTACACCTTC. Residues: CASSIDHPRGGWNGYTF.